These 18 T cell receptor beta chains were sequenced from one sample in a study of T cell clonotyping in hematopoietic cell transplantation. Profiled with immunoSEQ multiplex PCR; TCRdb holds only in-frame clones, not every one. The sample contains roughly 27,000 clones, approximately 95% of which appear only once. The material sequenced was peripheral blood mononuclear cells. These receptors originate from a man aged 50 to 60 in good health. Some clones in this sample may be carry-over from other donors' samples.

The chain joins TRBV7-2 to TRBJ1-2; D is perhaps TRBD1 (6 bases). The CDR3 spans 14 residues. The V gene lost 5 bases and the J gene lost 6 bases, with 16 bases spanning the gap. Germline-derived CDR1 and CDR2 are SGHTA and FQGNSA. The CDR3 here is CASSQAGGQDGYTF. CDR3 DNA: TGTGCCAGCAGCCAGGCTGGGGGGCAAGATGGCTACACCTTC. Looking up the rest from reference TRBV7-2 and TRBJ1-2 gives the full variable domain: GAGVSQSPSNKVTEKGKDVELRCDPISGHTALYWYRQSLGQGLEFLIYFQGNSAPDKSGLPSDRFSAERTGGSVSTLTIQRTQQEDSAVYLCASSQAGGQDGYTFGSGTRLTVV.

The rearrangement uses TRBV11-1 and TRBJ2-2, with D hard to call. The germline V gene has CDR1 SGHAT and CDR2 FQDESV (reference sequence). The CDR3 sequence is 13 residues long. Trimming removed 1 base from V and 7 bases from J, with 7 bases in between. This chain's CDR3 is CASSLVGIGELFF. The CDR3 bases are TGTGCCAGCAGCTTAGTGGGGATCGGGGAGCTGTTTTTT.

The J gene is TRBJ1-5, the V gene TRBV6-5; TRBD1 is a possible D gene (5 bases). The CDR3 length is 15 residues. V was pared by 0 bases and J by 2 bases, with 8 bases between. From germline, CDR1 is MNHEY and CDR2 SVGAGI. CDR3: CASSYSPGGNQPQHF. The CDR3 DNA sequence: TGTGCCAGCAGTTACTCCCCGGGGGGCAATCAGCCCCAGCATTTT.

The CDR3 loop reads CASSSGGGNSPLHF. The CDR3 DNA reads as TGTGCCAGCAGCTCAGGGGGTGGGAATTCACCCCTCCACTTT. The chain is built from TRBV7-2 and TRBJ1-6; 7 positions agree with TRBD1. V lost 4 bases to trimming and J lost 7 bases; unmatched junction nucleotides: 4. Germline V lookup: CDR1 SGHTA, CDR2 FQGNSA. This CDR3 is 14 amino acids long.

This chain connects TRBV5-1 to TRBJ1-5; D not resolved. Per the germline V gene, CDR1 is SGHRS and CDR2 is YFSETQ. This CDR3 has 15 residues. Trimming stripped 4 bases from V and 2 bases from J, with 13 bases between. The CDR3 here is CASSPVAGGNQPQHF. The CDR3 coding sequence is TGCGCCAGCAGCCCCGTCGCAGGAGGCAATCAGCCCCAGCATTTT.

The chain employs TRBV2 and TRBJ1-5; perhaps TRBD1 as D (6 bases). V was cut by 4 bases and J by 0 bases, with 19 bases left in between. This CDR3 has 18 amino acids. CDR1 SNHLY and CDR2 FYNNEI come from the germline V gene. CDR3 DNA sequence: TGTGCCAGCAGTGGATTAGACGACAGGTACTATAGCAATCAGCCCCAGCATTTT. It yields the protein CASSGLDDRYYSNQPQHF.

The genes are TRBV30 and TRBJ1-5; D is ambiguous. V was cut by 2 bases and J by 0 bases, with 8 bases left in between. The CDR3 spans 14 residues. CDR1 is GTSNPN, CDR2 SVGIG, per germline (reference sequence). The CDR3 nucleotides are TGTGCCTGGAGTCGGCTAAATAGCAATCAGCCCCAGCATTTT. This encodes CAWSRLNSNQPQHF.

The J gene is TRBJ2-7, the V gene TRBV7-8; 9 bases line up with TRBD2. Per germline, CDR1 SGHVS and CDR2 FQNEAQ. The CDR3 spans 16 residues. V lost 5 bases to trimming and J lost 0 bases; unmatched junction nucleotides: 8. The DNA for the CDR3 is TGTGCCAGCAGCAACGGACTAGCGCCGAGCTCCTACGAGCAGTACTTC. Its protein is CASSNGLAPSSYEQYF.

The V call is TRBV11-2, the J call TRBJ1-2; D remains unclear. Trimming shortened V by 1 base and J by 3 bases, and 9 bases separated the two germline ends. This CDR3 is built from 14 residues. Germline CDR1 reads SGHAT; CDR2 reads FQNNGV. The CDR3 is CASSLGAADYGYTF. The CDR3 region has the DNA TGTGCCAGCAGCTTAGGAGCGGCAGACTATGGCTACACCTTC.

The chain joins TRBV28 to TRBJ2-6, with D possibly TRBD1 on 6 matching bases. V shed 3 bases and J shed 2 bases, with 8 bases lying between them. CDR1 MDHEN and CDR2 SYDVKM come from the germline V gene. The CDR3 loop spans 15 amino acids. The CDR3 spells CASSLNRAGANVLTF. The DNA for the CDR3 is TGTGCCAGCAGTTTGAACAGGGCTGGGGCCAACGTCCTGACTTTC.

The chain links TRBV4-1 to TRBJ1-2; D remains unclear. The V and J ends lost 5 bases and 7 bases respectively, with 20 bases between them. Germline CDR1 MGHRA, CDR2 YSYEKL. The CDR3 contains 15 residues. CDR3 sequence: CASSAHSPPSGGYTF. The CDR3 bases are TGCGCCAGCAGCGCACACAGTCCCCCTAGTGGTGGCTACACCTTC.

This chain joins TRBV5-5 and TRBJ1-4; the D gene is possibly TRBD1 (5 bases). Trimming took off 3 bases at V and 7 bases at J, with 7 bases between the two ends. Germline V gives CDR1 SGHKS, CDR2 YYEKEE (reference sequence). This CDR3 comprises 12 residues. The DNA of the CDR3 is TGTGCCAGCAGCTGGGACGGTGAAAAACTGTTTTTT. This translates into CASSWDGEKLFF.

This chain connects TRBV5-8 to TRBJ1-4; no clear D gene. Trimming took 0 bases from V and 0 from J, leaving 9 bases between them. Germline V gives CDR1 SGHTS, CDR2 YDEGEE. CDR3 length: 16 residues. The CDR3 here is CASSLGEMATNEKLFF. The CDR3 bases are TGTGCCAGCAGCTTGGGAGAGATGGCAACTAATGAAAAACTGTTTTTT.

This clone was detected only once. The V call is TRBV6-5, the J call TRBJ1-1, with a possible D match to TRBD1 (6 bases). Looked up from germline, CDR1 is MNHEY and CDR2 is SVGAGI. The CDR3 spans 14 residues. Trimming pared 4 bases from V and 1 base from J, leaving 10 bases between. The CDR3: CASSSGTTNTEAFF. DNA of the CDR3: TGTGCCAGCAGTTCCGGGACAACGAACACTGAAGCTTTCTTT.

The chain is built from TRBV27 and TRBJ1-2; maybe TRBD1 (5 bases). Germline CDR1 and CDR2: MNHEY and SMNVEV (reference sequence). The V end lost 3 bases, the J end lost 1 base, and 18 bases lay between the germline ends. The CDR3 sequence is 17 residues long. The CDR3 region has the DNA TGTGCCAGCAGTTTTCGGACACGAGGACATGATAACTATGGCTACACCTTC. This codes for CASSFRTRGHDNYGYTF.

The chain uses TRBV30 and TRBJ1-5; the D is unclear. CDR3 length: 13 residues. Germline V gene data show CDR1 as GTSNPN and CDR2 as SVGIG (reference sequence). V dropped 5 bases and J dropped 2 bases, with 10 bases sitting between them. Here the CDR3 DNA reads TGTGCCTGGGGTACGGATCGCAATCAGCCCCAGCATTTT. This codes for CAWGTDRNQPQHF.

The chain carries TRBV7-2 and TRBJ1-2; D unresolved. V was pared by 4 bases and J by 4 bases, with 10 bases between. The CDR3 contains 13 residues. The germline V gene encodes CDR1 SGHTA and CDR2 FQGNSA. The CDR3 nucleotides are TGTGCCAGCAGCTCCCGGACCCTCTATGGCTACACCTTC. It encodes CASSSRTLYGYTF.

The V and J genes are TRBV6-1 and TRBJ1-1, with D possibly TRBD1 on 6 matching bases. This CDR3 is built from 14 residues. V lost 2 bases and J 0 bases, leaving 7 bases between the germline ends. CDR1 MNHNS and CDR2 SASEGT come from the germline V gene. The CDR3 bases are TGTGCCAGCAGTGAAAGGGGGTTGAACACTGAAGCTTTCTTT. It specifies CASSERGLNTEAFF.